One sample yielded the 30 T cell receptor beta chains listed below, sequenced in a study of tissue T cells after allogeneic stem cell transplantation. TCRdb's table, derived via immunoSEQ multiplex PCR, lists solely in-frame clones and lacks some. The sample consists of fewer than 30,000 clones, less than 85% of them appearing once. Material: tissue from the ileum, obtained at autopsy. The source is a female donor aged 60 or older with lung cancer.

This sequence joins TRBV20-1 and TRBJ1-1; 10 bases align to TRBD1. The CDR3 has 14 amino acids. Germline V gene lookup returns CDR1 DFQATT and CDR2 SNEGSKA (reference sequence). J was trimmed by 5 bases and V by 3 bases; bases with no gene match: 6. The DNA of the CDR3 is TGCAGTGCTAGTTCTGGGACAGGGGTGACTGAAGCTTTCTTT. It specifies CSASSGTGVTEAFF.

The chain recombines TRBV29-1 with TRBJ2-1; D is ambiguous. Per the germline V gene, CDR1 is SQVTM and CDR2 is ANQGSEA. V was cut by 6 bases and J by 0 bases, with 15 bases left in between. This CDR3 contains 15 residues. The CDR3 DNA is TGCAGCGTCCAAGTTTCCCCGAGCTCCTACAATGAGCAGTTCTTC. This gives the protein CSVQVSPSSYNEQFF.

J is TRBJ2-7 and V is TRBV11-2, with D possibly matching TRBD1 (6 bases). V was trimmed by 1 base and J by 4 bases, leaving 11 bases between them. The CDR3 covers 14 residues. Looked up from germline, CDR1 is SGHAT and CDR2 is FQNNGV. The CDR3 is CASSLGRGVYEQYF. CDR3 coding DNA: TGTGCCAGCAGCTTAGGCAGGGGTGTTTACGAGCAGTACTTC.

In this sample, this clone turned up once. V usage is TRBV7-9 and J usage is TRBJ1-2; D gene unclear. Germline V gene lookup returns CDR1 SEHNR and CDR2 FQNEAQ (reference sequence). CDR3 size: 14 residues. Trimming took off 4 bases at V and 4 bases at J, with 13 bases between the two ends. The CDR3 is CASSSPKEGYGYTF. As DNA, the CDR3 is TGTGCCAGCAGCTCCCCGAAAGAAGGCTATGGCTACACCTTC.

For this clone: At one boundary the junction diverges from the germline segment, which might be a read error. The chain links TRBV4-2 to TRBJ2-3; 10 positions match TRBD2. CDR1 LGHNA and CDR2 YNFKEQ come from the germline V gene. This CDR3 spans 13 amino acids. This CDR3 reads CATSGGETDTQYF. In nucleotides, the CDR3 is TGTGCCACCAGCGGGGGGGAGACAGATACGCAGTATTTT.

The chain uses TRBV2 and TRBJ1-2; D call uncertain. There are 11 residues in the CDR3. CDR1 and CDR2 from the germline V gene are SNHLY and FYNNEI. Trimming removed 5 bases from V and 4 bases from J, with 5 bases in between. CDR3 amino acids: CASSHGYGYTF. The DNA of the CDR3 is TGTGCCAGCAGTCACGGCTATGGCTACACCTTC. The variable domain in full, completed from reference TRBV2 and TRBJ1-2, reads EPEVTQTPSHQVTQMGQEVILRCVPISNHLYFYWYRQILGQKVEFLVSFYNNEISEKSEIFDDQFSVERPDGSNFTLKIRSTKLEDSAMYFCASSHGYGYTFGSGTRLTVV.

On this clone: At the DNA level, this CDR3 is encoded by other sequences in the same sample as well. The chain has TRBV13 and TRBJ2-5; D might be TRBD1 (8 bases). Germline V CDR1 and CDR2: PRHDT, FYEKMQ (reference sequence). The CDR3 sequence is 16 residues long. With 4 bases removed from V and 5 bases from J, the gap between germline ends came to 20 bases. The CDR3 region has the DNA TGTGCCAGCAGCTCTAGGGGCAGGGGGCGGGGGGAGACCCAGTACTTC. Translating it yields CASSSRGRGRGETQYF.

The genes are TRBV4-2 and TRBJ2-1; the D gene could be TRBD1 or TRBD2 (5 bases each). This CDR3 contains 14 residues. Trimming cost V 1 base and J 9 bases, with 13 bases left between them. Germline V gene data show CDR1 as LGHNA and CDR2 as YNFKEQ. CDR3 coding DNA: TGTGCCAGCAGCCAAGGGCAGGGAGTGGCTGAGCAGTTCTTC. Protein sequence: CASSQGQGVAEQFF.

This clone came up once. The CDR3: CSASNRVREKLFF. The CDR3 DNA sequence: TGCAGTGCTAGTAACAGGGTTAGGGAAAAACTGTTTTTT. J is TRBJ1-4 and V is TRBV20-1, with D possibly being TRBD1 (6 bases). Germline CDR1 and CDR2: DFQATT and SNEGSKA (reference sequence). The CDR3 length is 13 residues. The V gene lost 3 bases and the J gene lost 8 bases, with 13 bases spanning the gap.

V usage is TRBV6-5 and J usage is TRBJ2-1; D is perhaps TRBD2 (5 bases). V lost 5 bases and J lost 4, with 15 bases in between. Germline CDR1 and CDR2: MNHEY and SVGAGI. The CDR3 loop spans 15 amino acids. The CDR3 loop is CASSQPGTKYNEQFF. The CDR3 DNA sequence: TGTGCCAGCAGTCAACCGGGAACAAAGTACAATGAGCAGTTCTTC.

This clone was seen a few times. This chain connects TRBV30 to TRBJ2-3, with 9 bases identical to TRBD2. Germline V gene data show CDR1 as GTSNPN and CDR2 as SVGIG (reference sequence). The CDR3 contains 16 residues. Trimming at V came to 5 bases and at J to 1 base, leaving 10 bases not matched to a gene. The DNA for the CDR3 is TGTGCCTGGTTAGGGGGGCTAGCGGGGCGCACAGATACGCAGTATTTT. Its translation: CAWLGGLAGRTDTQYF.

The V gene is TRBV6-2 or TRBV6-3, the J gene TRBJ2-6; D is perhaps TRBD2 (5 bases). The CDR3 has 19 residues. The germline V and J ends were trimmed by 5 bases and 2 bases, with 22 bases remaining between them. Per the germline V gene, CDR1 is MNHEY and CDR2 is SVGEGT. CDR3 in amino acids: CASSQPLRGVLTGANVLTF. Written as DNA, the CDR3 is TGTGCCAGCAGTCAACCCCTTCGGGGTGTACTAACTGGGGCCAACGTCCTGACTTTC.

CDR3 in DNA: TGTGCCAGCTCCCTGGCGAAGAATACCGGGGAGCTGTTTTTT. Encoded protein: CASSLAKNTGELFF. This chain uses TRBV18 with TRBJ2-2; no firm D call. Germline V gene lookup returns CDR1 KGHSH and CDR2 LQKENI. With 6 bases removed from V and 5 bases from J, the gap between germline ends came to 13 bases. The CDR3 runs to 14 residues.

The chain has TRBV6-5 and TRBJ2-7; perhaps TRBD2 as D (6 bases). The CDR3 is made up of 14 amino acids. Deletions cut 5 bases from V and 4 bases from J, with 15 bases between. Germline V gene sequence: CDR1 MNHEY, CDR2 SVGAGI. The CDR3: CASSPVGGRYEQYF. CDR3 nucleotide sequence: TGTGCCAGCAGTCCAGTCGGAGGGCGGTACGAGCAGTACTTC.

This clone showed up just once. This chain links TRBV12-3 or TRBV12-4 with TRBJ2-7; TRBD1 matches at 9 bases. V gave up 3 bases and J gave up 6 bases; unmatched junction bases: 3. This CDR3 spans 13 amino acids. The CDR3 DNA sequence: TGTGCCAGCAGTTTTCACAGGGGGCTCGAGCAGTACTTC. Translation: CASSFHRGLEQYF.

CDR3 amino acids: CSVVGDRGYTGELFF. Written as DNA, the CDR3 is TGCAGCGTTGTAGGGGACAGGGGTTACACCGGGGAGCTGTTTTTT. V usage is TRBV29-1 and J usage is TRBJ2-2; 10 bases line up with TRBD1. Trimming cost V 4 bases and J 3 bases; bases outside gene matches: 5. Per the germline V gene, CDR1 is SQVTM and CDR2 is ANQGSEA. The CDR3 has 15 residues.

Concerning this clone: The same CDR3 is also encoded by other DNA sequences in this sample. The rearrangement links TRBV10-2 to TRBJ1-1; TRBD1 might be the D (6 bases). Germline assignment: CDR1 WSHSY and CDR2 SAAADI. Between the trimmed V and J ends, which lost 5 bases and 6 bases, there was a span of 13 bases. The CDR3 consists of 13 residues. CDR3 sequence reads: CASSSRGGAEAFF. CDR3 bases: TGCGCCAGCAGTTCAAGGGGGGGGGCTGAAGCTTTCTTT.

The rearrangement joins TRBV3-1 (or the pseudogene TRBV3-2) to TRBJ2-7; 7 bases line up with TRBD2. V lost 3 bases to trimming and J lost 4 bases; unmatched junction nucleotides: 3. The CDR3 has 13 amino acids. The germline V gene has CDR1 LGHDT and CDR2 YNNKEL (reference sequence). DNA of the CDR3: TGTGCCAGCAGCCATGGACTAGGATACGAGCAGTACTTC. This codes for CASSHGLGYEQYF.

The V gene is TRBV9, the J gene TRBJ2-2; 9 bases agree with TRBD1. J lost 5 bases, V lost 1 base, and 18 bases had no gene match. The CDR3 loop spans 20 amino acids. Germline loops: CDR1 SGDLS, CDR2 YYNGEE. The CDR3 spells CASSVSTPGWGQGRTGELFF. The CDR3 DNA is TGTGCCAGCAGCGTAAGCACCCCGGGTTGGGGACAGGGAAGGACCGGGGAGCTGTTTTTT.

The CDR3 DNA reads as TGTGCCAGCAGCCCCCGGGACTTCTCCTACGAGCAGTACTTC. Translating gives CASSPRDFSYEQYF. V and J are TRBV9 and TRBJ2-7, with D possibly being TRBD2 (6 bases). The CDR3 spans 14 residues. From germline, CDR1 is SGDLS and CDR2 YYNGEE. V was shortened by 4 bases and J by 0 bases, with 11 bases between the two germline ends. The variable domain in full, with the rest retrieved from reference TRBV9 and TRBJ2-7, is DSGVTQTPKHLITATGQRVTLRCSPRSGDLSVYWYQQSLDQGLQFLIQYYNGEERAKGNILERFSAQQFPDLHSELNLSSLELGDSALYFCASSPRDFSYEQYFGPGTRLTVT.

The chain couples TRBV4-1 to TRBJ2-7, with TRBD2 identical over 8 bases. CDR1 and CDR2 (germline): MGHRA, YSYEKL. The CDR3 runs to 13 residues. The J segment lost 2 bases and the V segment lost 6 bases, leaving 3 bases of the junction unmatched. The CDR3 reads CASSVSGTYEQYF. The CDR3 DNA reads TGCGCCAGCAGTGTTAGCGGGACCTACGAGCAGTACTTC.

The CDR3 spells CSVGLGPRDTQYF. Here the CDR3 DNA reads TGCAGCGTTGGTCTGGGGCCACGAGATACGCAGTATTTT. The chain couples TRBV29-1 to TRBJ2-3; maybe TRBD1 (5 bases). Trimming cost V 4 bases and J 5 bases, with 13 bases left between them. The CDR3 runs 13 residues. CDR1 and CDR2 from the germline V gene are SQVTM and ANQGSEA.

The J gene is TRBJ2-5, the V gene TRBV7-2, with TRBD2 identical over 9 bases. V dropped 0 bases and J dropped 4; count of bases not matched to a gene: 6. This CDR3 spans 16 amino acids. The V gene's germline CDR1 is SGHTA and CDR2 FQGNSA. This CDR3 is CASSLAGAGGLETQYF. The CDR3 DNA sequence: TGTGCCAGCAGCTTAGCCGGGGCGGGGGGGCTAGAGACCCAGTACTTC.

The V call is TRBV19, the J call TRBJ2-5, with 7 nucleotides matching TRBD2. V shed 5 bases and J 5 bases; nucleotides not matched to a gene: 14. The V gene's germline CDR1 is LNHDA and CDR2 SQIVND (reference sequence). This CDR3 is 16 amino acids long. The chain's CDR3 is CASSRLAVSWRETQYF. CDR3 DNA sequence: TGTGCCAGTAGTCGTCTAGCGGTCTCCTGGAGGGAGACCCAGTACTTC.

This sequence joins TRBV2 and TRBJ1-4; perhaps TRBD1 as D (5 bases). Trimming removed 0 bases at V and 7 bases at J, with 12 bases between. Germline-derived CDR1 and CDR2 are SNHLY and FYNNEI. The CDR3 sequence is 15 residues long. The CDR3 sequence: CASSEAGAGPEKLFF. The CDR3 bases are TGTGCCAGCAGTGAAGCGGGCGCGGGGCCTGAAAAACTGTTTTTT.

The genes are TRBV28 and TRBJ2-7, with D uncertain. In germline, CDR1 is MDHEN, CDR2 SYDVKM. Between the trimmed V and J ends, which lost 1 base and 6 bases, there was a span of 7 bases. This CDR3 contains 12 residues. CDR3 DNA: TGTGCCAGCAGTTTATCGGGCGGCGAGCAGTACTTC. Its translation: CASSLSGGEQYF.

The chain recombines TRBV7-9 with TRBJ2-1; D gene unclear. Trimming removed 1 base from V and 12 bases from J, with 13 bases in between. The germline V gene has CDR1 SEHNR and CDR2 FQNEAQ (reference sequence). This CDR3 region has 13 residues. The CDR3 reads CASSLVSAERQFF. CDR3 sequence (DNA): TGTGCCAGCAGCTTAGTTAGTGCGGAAAGGCAGTTCTTC.

This chain links TRBV7-2 with TRBJ2-5; D not resolved. CDR1 is SGHTA and CDR2 is FQGNSA in the germline V gene. There are 12 residues in the CDR3. Trimming pared 5 bases from V and 5 bases from J, leaving 9 bases between. CDR3 sequence: CASSPLWETQYF. Written as DNA, the CDR3 is TGTGCCAGCAGCCCCCTTTGGGAGACCCAGTACTTC.

The V call is TRBV15, the J call TRBJ2-1, with D tentatively TRBD2 (6 bases). Looked up from germline, CDR1 is LNHNV and CDR2 is YYDKDF (reference sequence). The CDR3 has 17 amino acids. The ends were cut back, 4 bases at V and 9 bases at J, with 25 bases in the middle. In DNA form, the CDR3 reads TGTGCCACCAGCATGTCAGGCGGGGCCTGGAGAGTCAGTGAGCAGTTCTTC. As protein: CATSMSGGAWRVSEQFF.

In this sample, this clone turned up a few times. The rearrangement links TRBV18 to TRBJ2-7; 7 bases agree with TRBD2. This CDR3 has 13 residues. The V and J ends lost 6 bases and 6 bases, in that order; junction bases with no gene match: 8. Germline V gives CDR1 KGHSH, CDR2 LQKENI. The CDR3 region is CASSLRERGEQYF. The CDR3 coding sequence is TGTGCCAGCTCTTTGCGGGAGAGGGGCGAGCAGTACTTC.